The clone carrying this T cell receptor beta chain was recorded at least ten times. What it binds is unknown. The source of the sample is a study of T-cell memory formation after mild COVID-19. The study's findings and limits: Clones from the second wave (peaking day 37) had unconfirmed SARS-CoV-2 specificity.

Trimming stripped 5 bases from V and 7 bases from J, with 11 bases between. The CDR3 extends over 12 amino acids. TCRdb independently ran MiXCR on the 5' RACE reads; one entry per CDR3 protein. The table lists under 35,000 distinct CDR3 sequences, 7.4% of them singletons. This rearrangement joins TRBV12-3 or TRBV12-4 to TRBJ1-2; D is possibly TRBD1 (5 bases). This clonotype was sampled from an adult woman who had mild COVID-19 (a few samples of this study predate the infection). Cell type and time point are not known. Sequenced sample: PBMCs or a T cell subset sorted from them (not recorded which). The CDR3 here is CASSQGSSGYTF. The CDR3 nucleotides are TGTGCCAGCAGTCAGGGAAGTTCTGGCTACACCTTC.